This T cell receptor (beta chain) was captured by sequencing in a study of cytomegalovirus exposure and HLA in healthy donors. As for the study in general: There were 70 million to 95 million unique TCRs (from HLA-typed donors) in an early data release. Study findings and constraints: A later analysis found common viral pathogens apparently linked to several of the most significant clusters. Sequencing artifact likely explains a cluster of highly shared sequence variants.

About this clone itself: What it binds is not known.

Trimming took 2 bases from V and 9 from J, leaving 13 bases between them. CDR3 length: 13 amino acids. CDR1 is MGHDK and CDR2 is SYGVNS in the germline V gene. The PCR made use of 60 Vbeta and 13 Jbeta primers. Using immunoSEQ multiplex PCR, the repertoire was profiled, and TCRdb retains in-frame clones only, with some absent. The sample holds about 160,000 clones, over 70% seen once. This chain connects TRBV25-1 to TRBJ2-5; D is possibly TRBD1 (5 bases). The clonotype originates from a man aged 45-60 years in good health and CMV-seropositive. Material for sequencing was PBMCs. CDR3 coding DNA: TGTGCCAGCAGTGAAAGAACCAAAGGGGCCCAGTACTTC. It translates to CASSERTKGAQYF.